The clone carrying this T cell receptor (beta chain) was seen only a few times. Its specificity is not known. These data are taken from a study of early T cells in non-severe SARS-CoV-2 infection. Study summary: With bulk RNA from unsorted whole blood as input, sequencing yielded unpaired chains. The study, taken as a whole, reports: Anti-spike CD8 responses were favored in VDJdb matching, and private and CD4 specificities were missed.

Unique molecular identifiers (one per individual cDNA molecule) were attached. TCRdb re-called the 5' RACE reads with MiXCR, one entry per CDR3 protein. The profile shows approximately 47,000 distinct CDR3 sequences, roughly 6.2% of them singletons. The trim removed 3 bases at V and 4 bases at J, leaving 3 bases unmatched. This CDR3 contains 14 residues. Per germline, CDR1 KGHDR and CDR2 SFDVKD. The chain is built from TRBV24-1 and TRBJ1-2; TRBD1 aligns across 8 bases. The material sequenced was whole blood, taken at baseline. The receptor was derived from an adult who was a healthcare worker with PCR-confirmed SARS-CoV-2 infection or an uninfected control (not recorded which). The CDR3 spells CATSDGQGIYGYTF. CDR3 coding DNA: TGTGCCACCAGTGATGGACAGGGAATCTATGGCTACACCTTC.